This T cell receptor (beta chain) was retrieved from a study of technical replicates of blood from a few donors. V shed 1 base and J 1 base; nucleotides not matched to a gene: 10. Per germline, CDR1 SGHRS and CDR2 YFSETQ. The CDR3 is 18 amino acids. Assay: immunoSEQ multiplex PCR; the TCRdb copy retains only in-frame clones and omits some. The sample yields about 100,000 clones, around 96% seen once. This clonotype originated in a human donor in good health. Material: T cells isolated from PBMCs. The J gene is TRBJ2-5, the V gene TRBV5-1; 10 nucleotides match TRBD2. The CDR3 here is CASSLWGLAGAFQETQYF. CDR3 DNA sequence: TGCGCCAGCAGCTTGTGGGGCCTAGCGGGAGCGTTCCAAGAGACCCAGTACTTC.